These 7 T cell receptor beta chains came from one sample sequenced in a study of blood T cell repertoires in COVID-19. The protocol was immunoSEQ multiplex PCR, while the TCRdb copy is restricted to in-frame clones and leaves out a portion. The data contain about 210,000 clones, 75% to 90% of them seen just once; the ten biggest clones take up about 4.6%. Specimen: PBMCs or T cells enriched from blood (not recorded which). The receptors were gathered from a woman in her thirties who had been exposed to COVID-19.

The chain links TRBV6-2 or TRBV6-3 to TRBJ2-1; D remains unclear. V was pared by 2 bases and J by 1 base, with 9 bases between. Germline assignment: CDR1 MNHEY and CDR2 SVGEGT. This CDR3 contains 15 residues. The CDR3 region is CASSYSASSYNEQFF. The DNA of the CDR3 is TGTGCCAGCAGTTACAGCGCCTCATCCTACAATGAGCAGTTCTTC.

The chain recombines TRBV10-3 with TRBJ2-7, with 16 bases identical to TRBD2. The CDR3 totals 14 residues. Trimming took 10 bases from V and 2 from J; bases not matched to a gene: 2. Per germline, CDR1 ENHRY and CDR2 SYGVKD. The CDR3 sequence is CATGTSGGAYEQYF. CDR3 DNA sequence: TGTGCCACGGGGACTAGCGGGGGGGCCTACGAGCAGTACTTC.

The chain combines TRBV18 with TRBJ2-7, with a possible D match to TRBD1 (6 bases). CDR3 length equals 12 residues. Germline CDR1 and CDR2: KGHSH and LQKENI. The V and J ends lost 4 bases and 5 bases respectively, with 9 bases between them. The CDR3 reads CASSRSGDEQYF. The CDR3, as DNA: TGTGCCAGCTCACGGTCAGGGGACGAGCAGTACTTC.

This chain connects TRBV14 to TRBJ2-3; TRBD2 might be the D (6 bases). Germline V lookup: CDR1 SGHDN, CDR2 FVKESK. The CDR3 is 18 residues long. V was shortened by 1 base and J by 8 bases, with 25 bases between the two germline ends. CDR3 residues: CASSQVVGLGRGAGTQYF. CDR3 in DNA: TGTGCCAGCAGCCAAGTCGTGGGGTTGGGTCGCGGGGCCGGTACGCAGTATTTT. The variable domain in full, with the rest retrieved from reference TRBV14 and TRBJ2-3, is EAGVTQFPSHSVIEKGQTVTLRCDPISGHDNLYWYRRVMGKEIKFLLHFVKESKQDESGMPNNRFLAERTGGTYSTLKVQPAELEDSGVYFCASSQVVGLGRGAGTQYFGPGTRLTVL.

Here the CDR3 DNA reads TGTGCCAGCAGCTCTACAGACAGACACGCTTCACCCCTCCACTTT. This translates into CASSSTDRHASPLHF. The chain has TRBV11-1 and TRBJ1-6, with D tentatively TRBD1 (5 bases). This CDR3 comprises 15 residues. V was shortened by 4 bases and J by 9 bases, with 16 bases between the two germline ends. The germline gives CDR1 SGHAT, CDR2 FQDESV (reference sequence).

The chain carries TRBV3-1 (or the pseudogene TRBV3-2) and TRBJ1-6; D gene ambiguous. Germline V gene sequence: CDR1 LGHDT, CDR2 YNNKEL (reference sequence). The CDR3 covers 13 residues. Trimming stripped 3 bases from V and 10 bases from J, with 10 bases between. The CDR3 loop is CASSHATSSPLHF. The CDR3 nucleotides are TGTGCCAGCAGCCACGCGACTAGCTCACCCCTCCACTTT.

The chain uses TRBV6-2 or TRBV6-3 and TRBJ2-2; TRBD1 matches at 10 bases. V was pared by 5 bases and J by 5 bases, with 5 bases of the junction left unmatched. The CDR3 covers 15 residues. CDR1 and CDR2 from the germline V gene are MNHEY and SVGEGT. CDR3 DNA sequence: TGTGCCAGCAGTATGGACAGGGGGTGGACCGGGGAGCTGTTTTTT. This gives the protein CASSMDRGWTGELFF.